The present T cell receptor (beta chain) was sequenced within a study of Tregs in tolerant kidney transplant recipients (dated by TCRdb to the late 2010s). At the level of the whole study: Transplants used related donors with nonmyeloablative bone marrow transplantation; mixed chimerism was transient in the human trials. Before combined kidney and bone marrow transplantation, this study identified donor-specific regulatory T cells using TCRbeta sequencing and then followed those same cells after transplant. Overall study outcomes, separate from this receptor: Biological reproducibility was not examined directly, but technical replication error appeared to be minimal. Expanding Tregs with activated donor B cells appeared to identify the most biologically relevant and donor-specific TCRbeta repertoire. The study was limited by small patient numbers, and the findings need validation in larger populations and under other immunosuppression protocols. Donor-specific Treg expansion exceeded global Treg expansion in tolerant patients, suggesting antigen-driven rather than nonspecific expansion. For some patients the PCR primers changed over time, which made it impossible to compare the samples from those patients at the nucleotide level.

For TCRbeta CDR3 sequencing, genomic DNA from the sorted cells was extracted using the QIAGEN DNeasy Blood and Tissue Kit. Through immunoSEQ, high-throughput TCRbeta CDR3 sequencing was done commercially, including PCR amplification with internal controls and bias correction. The original methods were these. Unique productive TCRbeta sequences were defined by CDR3 nucleotide sequence when primers matched and otherwise by CDR3 amino acid sequence together with Vbeta and Jbeta genes. As a correction for sorting error, sequences shared between sorted populations at a frequency ratio of 2:1 or less were discarded, and the remaining shared sequences were assigned to the higher population. Sequences were defined as donor-reactive when expanded at least 5-fold in CFSE-low cells versus unstimulated cells and present at a frequency of at least 0.01% in CFSE-low cells. Repertoire divergence was quantified by Jensen-Shannon divergence using the top 100 TCRbeta sequences ranked by frequency. For samples with multiple sequencing runs, sorting error was corrected in each run separately before the runs were combined. The table was pulled from immuneACCESS by TCRdb, which kept in-frame rearrangements only. Such tables lose some clones; where checked, under half of the loss comes from unresolved V genes, and the rest has no known cause. The DNA gave D and trimming, while V, J and clone size come from that table. The sample records nearly 95,000 clones, roughly 93% of which are singletons. The ten largest clones capture around 0.45% of the sample.

CDR1 is given as MNHNS and CDR2 as SASEGT, both from the germline V gene. Inclusive of the bounding cysteine and phenylalanine, the CDR3 is 15 residues long. Solely the CDR3 DNA is kept, with 45 bases framed from the first base. V sheds 0 bases and J sheds 5 bases, leaving 13 bases between their ends. Sample time point, as interpreted from the label and publication: blood sample drawn before combined kidney and bone marrow transplant. Unstimulated Tregs (CD4+CD25+CD127-), CD4+ non-Tregs (CD4+CD25-), CD4 and CD8 cells were FACS-sorted from thawed PBMCs. Several combined kidney and bone marrow transplant recipients from the ITN036ST trial were included as patients, and samples were available only from these trial subjects. Healthy control blood was processed to PBMCs with a Ficoll density gradient and then cryopreserved, whereas patient PBMCs were collected both before and after transplant. The count of this clone is one. Its antigen is unknown. Nothing much larger sits one base from this clone, and base qualities are not available.

The sequence is built from TRBV6-1 and TRBJ2-5; D gene: possibly TRBD1, on 5 matching bases. Sequenced here: CD4+ T cells from blood, sampled before the transplant. The receptor was isolated from a human donor who received a combined kidney and bone marrow transplant. DNA sequence: TGTGCCAGCAGTGAAGCGATAGGGGTCGGGGAGACCCAGTACTTC. The translation is CASSEAIGVGETQYF.